A single sample is the source of the 12 T cell receptor beta chains below, sequenced in a study of technical replicates of blood from several donors. The data were produced by immunoSEQ multiplex PCR, yet TCRdb's version contains in-frame clones alone and is incomplete. This table has about 17,000 clones, 82% appearing once. Sequencing was done on a sample of PBMCs. The receptors originated from a human donor in good health. Some clones in this sample may be carry-over from other donors' samples.

The chain is built from TRBV11-3 and TRBJ2-3; 11 bases map to TRBD2. Trimming took 5 bases from V and 7 from J; bases not matched to a gene: 14. The CDR3 covers 17 residues. In germline, CDR1 is SGHNT, CDR2 YENEEA. CDR3 in amino acids: CASSRGPSGGPGNTQYF. In DNA form, the CDR3 reads TGTGCCAGCAGCCGGGGGCCTAGCGGGGGGCCCGGGAATACGCAGTATTTT.

The chain carries TRBV5-1 and TRBJ1-3, with 7 bases that match TRBD1. This CDR3 has 14 amino acids. CDR1 is SGHRS, CDR2 YFSETQ, per germline. After removal of 5 bases from V and 6 bases from J, the junction contained 8 bases not matched to a gene. The CDR3 nucleotides are TGCGCCAGCAGGCTCGACAGGGTTGTAAACACCATATATTTT. This encodes CASRLDRVVNTIYF.

V gene TRBV11-3 combines with J gene TRBJ2-2, with 9 bases aligning to TRBD2. In germline, CDR1 is SGHNT, CDR2 YENEEA. V was pared by 4 bases and J by 7 bases, with 16 bases of the junction left unmatched. This CDR3 region has 18 residues. CDR3 sequence (DNA): TGTGCCAGCAGCTCCTCGGGCCCGACTAGCGGAATCAACGGGGAGCTGTTTTTT. It translates to CASSSSGPTSGINGELFF.

CDR3 DNA sequence: TGTGCCAGCAGCGTAGGGGGGGGTGGACAAGAGACCCAGTACTTC. It is translated as CASSVGGGGQETQYF. This chain joins TRBV9 and TRBJ2-5, with 7 bases that match TRBD2. J lost 2 bases, V lost 0 bases, and 4 bases had no gene match. The CDR3 length is 15 residues. Germline V gives CDR1 SGDLS, CDR2 YYNGEE.

This clone showed up just a few times. This chain uses TRBV4-2 with TRBJ2-3, with 8 positions matching TRBD2. Unmatched junction bases numbered 9, after V lost 4 bases and J lost 3 bases. Germline assignment: CDR1 LGHNA and CDR2 YNFKEQ. This CDR3 spans 16 amino acids. CDR3 region: CASSPQSVAGTDTQYF. The CDR3 coding sequence is TGTGCCAGCAGCCCCCAGTCGGTAGCGGGAACAGATACGCAGTATTTT.

This clone was seen once. The J gene is TRBJ2-1, the V gene TRBV28; D remains unclear. This CDR3 has 12 amino acids. Germline V gene sequence: CDR1 MDHEN, CDR2 SYDVKM. V was cut by 1 base and J by 9 bases, with 7 bases left in between. The CDR3, as DNA: TGTGCCAGCAGTTTATACAGATTTGAGCAGTTCTTC. Its translation is CASSLYRFEQFF. Full variable domain (outside the CDR3, taken from reference TRBV28 and TRBJ2-1): DVKVTQSSRYLVKRTGEKVFLECVQDMDHENMFWYRQDPGLGLRLIYFSYDVKMKEKGDIPEGYSVSREKKERFSLILESASTNQTSMYLCASSLYRFEQFFGPGTRLTVL.

This sequence joins TRBV7-9 and TRBJ2-1; 8 bases are a match to TRBD2. Germline assignment: CDR1 SEHNR and CDR2 FQNEAQ (reference sequence). This CDR3 contains 15 residues. V gave up 5 bases and J gave up 8 bases; unmatched junction bases: 11. The CDR3 spells CASSRPGGFYDEQFF. The CDR3 nucleotides read TGTGCCAGCAGCCGCCCGGGAGGGTTTTATGATGAGCAGTTCTTC.

J is TRBJ2-3 and V is TRBV7-8; 10 bases align to TRBD2. The germline CDR1 and CDR2 sequences are SGHVS and FQNEAQ. The CDR3 is made up of 14 amino acids. V gave up 5 bases and J gave up 4 bases; unmatched junction bases: 3. For the CDR3, the DNA is TGTGCCAGCAGCCTCGGACTAGCGGCAGATACGCAGTATTTT. Encoded protein: CASSLGLAADTQYF.

This clone was seen only once. This chain uses TRBV6-5 with TRBJ2-7, with 8 bases lining up with TRBD2. CDR3 length: 15 residues. Trimming at V came to 8 bases and at J to 5 bases, leaving 14 bases not matched to a gene. Germline V CDR1 and CDR2: MNHEY, SVGAGI. CDR3 bases: TGTGCCAGCGCGTCCGGGGAAGCGGGAGAAAACGAGCAGTACTTC. Translated: CASASGEAGENEQYF.

The V gene is TRBV9, the J gene TRBJ2-7; 7 bases agree with TRBD1. CDR1 and CDR2 (germline): SGDLS, YYNGEE. The CDR3 is 14 residues long. The V gene end was trimmed by 3 bases and the J gene end by 7 bases; junction bases not matched to a gene: 10. CDR3 residues: CASSGRDSPPEQYF. The CDR3 DNA reads as TGTGCCAGCAGCGGACGGGACAGCCCGCCGGAGCAGTACTTC.

The count of this clone is one. The chain is built from TRBV11-3 and TRBJ2-1; 7 bases map to TRBD2. This CDR3 has 18 residues. Germline V CDR1 and CDR2: SGHNT, YENEEA. V shed 0 bases and J 0 bases; nucleotides not matched to a gene: 8. The CDR3 DNA reads TGTGCCAGCAGCTTAGATCAGGGCGGGAGCAACTCCTACAATGAGCAGTTCTTC. This codes for CASSLDQGGSNSYNEQFF.

The CDR3 DNA reads TGTGCCAGCAGTTACGAGGGTAGCTCCTACAATGAGCAGTTCTTC. This encodes CASSYEGSSYNEQFF. The V call is TRBV28, the J call TRBJ2-1; TRBD2 is a possible D gene (5 bases). The germline V and J ends were trimmed by 4 bases and 0 bases, with 10 bases remaining between them. Germline V CDR1 and CDR2: MDHEN, SYDVKM. The CDR3 extends over 15 amino acids.